The clone carrying this T cell receptor (beta chain) turned up a few times. Its antigen is not known. The record originates from a study of T-cell reconstitution after alpha-beta-depleted transplantation in children. The germline V and J ends were trimmed by 4 bases and 7 bases, with 12 bases remaining between them. The CDR3 loop spans 12 amino acids. CDR1 and CDR2 (germline): SQVTM, ANQGSEA. Study results and limitations: It was newly produced T cells that mostly accounted for T-cell counts and diversity one year after transplant.

The authors prepared the TCRbeta library with unique molecular identifiers. TCRdb ran MiXCR on the PCR reads and lists one entry per CDR3 protein. The sample includes 200,000 to 300,000 distinct CDR3 sequences, 25% seen only once; the top ten take 2.6%. The sample was PBMCs, taken before TCRalphabeta/CD19-depleted stem cell transplant. This TCR was recovered from a girl aged 2 to 10 with Fanconi anemia, due to receive a stem cell transplant. The chain recombines TRBV29-1 with TRBJ2-3; either TRBD1 or TRBD2 may fit D (7 bases each). The CDR3 nucleotides are TGCAGCGTTGTCAGGGGGGGAAATACGCAGTATTTT. Amino acids: CSVVRGGNTQYF.